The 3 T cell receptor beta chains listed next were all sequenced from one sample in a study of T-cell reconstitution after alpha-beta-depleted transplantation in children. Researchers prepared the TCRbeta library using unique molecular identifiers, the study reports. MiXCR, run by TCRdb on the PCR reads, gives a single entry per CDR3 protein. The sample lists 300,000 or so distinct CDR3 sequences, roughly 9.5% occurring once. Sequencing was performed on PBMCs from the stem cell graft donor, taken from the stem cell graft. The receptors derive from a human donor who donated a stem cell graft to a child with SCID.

The CDR3 DNA follows: TGTGCCAGCAGCCTCGGTCGGTCGGGAAACATTCAGTACTTC. It translates to CASSLGRSGNIQYF. The V and J genes are TRBV3-1 and TRBJ2-4; D remains ambiguous. Germline CDR1 LGHDT, CDR2 YNNKEL (reference sequence). The CDR3 consists of 14 residues. Trimming took off 4 bases at V and 6 bases at J, with 13 bases between the two ends.

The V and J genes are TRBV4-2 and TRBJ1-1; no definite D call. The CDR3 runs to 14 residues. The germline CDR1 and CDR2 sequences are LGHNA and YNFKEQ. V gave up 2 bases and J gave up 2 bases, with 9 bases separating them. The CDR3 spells CASSQTYDNTEAFF. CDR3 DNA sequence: TGTGCCAGCAGCCAAACCTACGACAACACTGAAGCTTTCTTT.

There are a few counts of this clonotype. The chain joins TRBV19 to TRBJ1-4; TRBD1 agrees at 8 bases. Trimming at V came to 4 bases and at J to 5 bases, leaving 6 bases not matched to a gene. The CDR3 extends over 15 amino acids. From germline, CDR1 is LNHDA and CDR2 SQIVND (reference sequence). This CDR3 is CASSTRRQGNEKLFF. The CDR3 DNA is TGTGCCAGTAGTACACGACGACAGGGGAATGAAAAACTGTTTTTT.